This TCR beta chain stems from a study of blood T cell repertoires in COVID-19 (TCRdb year 2020). Concerning the study at large: Samples covering the acute and convalescent phases of COVID-19 were provided by collaborators in the United States, Italy and Spain. Where HLA class I and class II types were available, the types were taken from metadata supplied by the sample provider, not from assay-based typing. Deeply sampled blood TCRbeta repertoires from subjects exposed to, actively infected with, or recovered from COVID-19 were included in the dataset. The sample metadata nearly always contained a de-identified subject ID, COVID-19 status, age in years and sex. The repertoires were released in a freely available public database intended as a resource for research on the immune response to SARS-CoV-2. The samples were drawn from the first 160 participants of the ongoing ImmuneRACE study and from 1,254 subjects provided by 6 global collaborators. The prospective study material was composed of cDNA or gDNA derived from T cells, B-cell-depleted T cells, or PBMCs.

The collaborating institutions used their own protocols to collect whole blood in K2EDTA tubes. Collaborator samples were shipped for TCRbeta analysis as frozen whole blood, isolated PBMCs, or DNA extracted from either sample type. TCRbeta CDR3 regions were amplified from genomic DNA by means of the immunoSEQ Assay, a bias-controlled multiplex PCR. Under the source paper's analysis protocol: The number of nucleated cells in each sample was estimated by amplification of reference gene primers within the assay. Sequence reads were collapsed and filtered to measure the absolute abundance of every unique TCRbeta CDR3 rearrangement. Productive Simpson clonality was computed per sample as the square root of Simpson's diversity index over productive rearrangements. TCRdb provides this immuneACCESS table in a form limited to in-frame rearrangements. Some clones are lacking; in checked studies, under half of them reflect an unresolved V gene, and why the rest are absent is not known. The V and J calls and clone size come from that table; D and trimming were worked out from the DNA. Across this sample there are more than 85,000 clones, with about 86% seen only once. Together, the top ten hold 4.1% of the sample.

Points on this clone: Its target antigen remains unknown. No base quality information exists; no much larger clone differs at one position.

V is cut by 5 bases and J by 0 bases, and the space between the germline ends is 14 bases. Reading from cysteine to phenylalanine, the CDR3 counts 15 amino acids. CDR3 DNA only is kept here, 45 bases in frame from base 1. CDR1 and CDR2, per the germline V gene, are MNHEY and SVGAGI. What the work shows at the level of the full study, not this receptor alone: Clinical and demographic metadata were provided uncurated, with the amount varying by source and participant.

Sample: peripheral blood. The TCR sequence derives from a man aged 55 to 69 with acute or convalescent COVID-19. Here the chain combines TRBV6-5 and TRBJ2-7, and perhaps TRBD2 as D gene, on 6 matching bases. The sequence in DNA is TGTGCCAGCAGTCCGGGACTTGGGAGCTCCTACGAGCAGTACTTC. Translation gives CASSPGLGSSYEQYF.